One and the same sample provided the 13 T cell receptor beta chains below, sequenced in a study of CXCR3-negative and CXCR3-positive naive CD8 T cells. General study findings and limits: For CXCR3-positive naive cells, TRB CDR3s were more hydrophobic than those of CXCR3-negative naive cells.

No cognate antigen is known for these TCRs. Preparation of TRB cDNA libraries relied on 5' RACE carrying UMI labels. TCRdb re-called the 5' RACE reads and gives one entry per CDR3 protein, without DNA. The table lists some 150,000 distinct CDR3 sequences, with 0.41% in the top ten. Sequencing was done on a sample of naive CXCR3+ CD8+ T cells from blood. Subset given: CD45RO-CCR7+CD27+CD95- naive CD8+ T cells expressing CXCR3 (TNR3+). These receptors all stem from a human donor in good health. Some clones in this sample may be carry-over from other donors' samples.

The chain has TRBV4-3 and TRBJ2-1. CDR1 and CDR2 (germline): LGHNA, YSLEER. The length of the CDR3 is 13 residues. Here the CDR3 reads CASSQDPGDEQFF.

The genes are TRBV7-9 and TRBJ2-7; no DNA is available, so the TRBD2 call from TCRdb remains unchecked. The CDR3 extends over 19 amino acids. Germline CDR1 and CDR2: SEHNR and FQNEAQ (reference sequence). CDR3 loop: CASSLGPFEREGKTYEQYF.

The chain combines TRBV29-1 with TRBJ2-1; absent DNA, TCRdb's TRBD1 call cannot be checked. Germline V gives CDR1 SQVTM, CDR2 ANQGSEA. The CDR3 has 12 amino acids. This CDR3 reads CSARTGKLEQFF.

The chain employs TRBV11-2 and TRBJ2-1; TCRdb lists TRBD2, though no DNA is available to test this call. Per the germline V gene, CDR1 is SGHAT and CDR2 is FQNNGV. There are 17 residues in the CDR3. CDR3 in amino acids: CASSSPRSGNTYNEQFF.

V usage is TRBV15 and J usage is TRBJ2-3; TCRdb names TRBD1, which stays unverified in the absence of DNA. Germline CDR1 is LNHNV and CDR2 is YYDKDF (reference sequence). The CDR3 spans 16 residues. The CDR3 loop reads CATSRRGGEPTDTQYF.

The chain has TRBV2 and TRBJ2-1; there is no DNA to check the TCRdb D call of TRBD1. The CDR3 totals 12 residues. Germline CDR1 is SNHLY and CDR2 is FYNNEI. CDR3 amino acids: CASRGGVNEQFF.

This chain links TRBV14 with TRBJ1-3. Looked up from germline, CDR1 is SGHDN and CDR2 is FVKESK. CDR3 length: 14 amino acids. This CDR3 is CASSRDYSGNTIYF.

The chain is built from TRBV27 and TRBJ2-1. Germline assignment: CDR1 MNHEY and CDR2 SMNVEV (reference sequence). The CDR3 totals 17 residues. The CDR3 sequence is CASSFFRVTSSYNEQFF.

The J gene is TRBJ2-1, the V gene TRBV3-1. This CDR3 spans 15 amino acids. CDR1 is LGHDT and CDR2 is YNNKEL in the germline V gene (reference sequence). This CDR3 reads CASSRERSSYNEQFF.

The V and J genes are TRBV2 and TRBJ2-5; TCRdb's D call of TRBD1 is untestable without DNA. Germline V gene data show CDR1 as SNHLY and CDR2 as FYNNEI. The CDR3 has 14 residues. This CDR3 is CASSRTGGVETQYF.

The chain uses TRBV12-3 or TRBV12-4 and TRBJ2-7; TCRdb names TRBD2, which stays unverified in the absence of DNA. The CDR3 runs to 15 residues. The CDR3 protein is CASSGDGTPSGEQYF.

The chain links TRBV28 to TRBJ2-3; TCRdb outputs TRBD2, but without DNA this stays unchecked. Germline V gene lookup returns CDR1 MDHEN and CDR2 SYDVKM. The CDR3 loop spans 18 amino acids. This chain's CDR3 is CASSATLTGTSGTDTQYF. The whole variable domain, remainder taken from reference TRBV28 and TRBJ2-3, is DVKVTQSSRYLVKRTGEKVFLECVQDMDHENMFWYRQDPGLGLRLIYFSYDVKMKEKGDIPEGYSVSREKKERFSLILESASTNQTSMYLCASSATLTGTSGTDTQYFGPGTRLTVL.

CDR3 sequence reads: CASRPTRGTYNEQFF. The chain joins TRBV5-6 to TRBJ2-1. The CDR3 is 15 amino acids. Germline V gene data show CDR1 as SGHDT and CDR2 as YYEEEE.